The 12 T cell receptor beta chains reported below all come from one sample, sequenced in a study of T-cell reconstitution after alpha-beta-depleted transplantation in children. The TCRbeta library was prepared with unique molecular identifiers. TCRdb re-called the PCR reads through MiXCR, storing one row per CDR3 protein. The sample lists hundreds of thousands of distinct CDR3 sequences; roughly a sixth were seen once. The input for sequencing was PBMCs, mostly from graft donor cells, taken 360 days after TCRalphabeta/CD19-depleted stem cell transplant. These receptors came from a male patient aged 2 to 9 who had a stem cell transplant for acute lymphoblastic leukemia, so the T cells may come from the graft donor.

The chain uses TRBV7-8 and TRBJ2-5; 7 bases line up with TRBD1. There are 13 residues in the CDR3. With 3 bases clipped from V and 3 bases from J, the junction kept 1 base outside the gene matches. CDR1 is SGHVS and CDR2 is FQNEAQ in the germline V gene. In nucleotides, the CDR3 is TGTGCCAGCAGCTTGGGACAGAAAGAGACCCAGTACTTC. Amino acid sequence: CASSLGQKETQYF.

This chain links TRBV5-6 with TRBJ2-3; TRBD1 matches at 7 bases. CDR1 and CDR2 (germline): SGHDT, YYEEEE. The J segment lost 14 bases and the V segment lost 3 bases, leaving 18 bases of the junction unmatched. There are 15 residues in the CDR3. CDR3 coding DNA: TGTGCCAGCAGCTCAAAAAATGACAGGGAATTTCGCCCGTATTTT. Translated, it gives CASSSKNDREFRPYF.

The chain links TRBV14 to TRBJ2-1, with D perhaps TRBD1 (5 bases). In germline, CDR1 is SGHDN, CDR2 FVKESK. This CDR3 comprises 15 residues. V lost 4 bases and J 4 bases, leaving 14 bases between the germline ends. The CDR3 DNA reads TGTGCCAGCAGCCGGCAGGGTAGGAAATACAATGAGCAGTTCTTC. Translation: CASSRQGRKYNEQFF.

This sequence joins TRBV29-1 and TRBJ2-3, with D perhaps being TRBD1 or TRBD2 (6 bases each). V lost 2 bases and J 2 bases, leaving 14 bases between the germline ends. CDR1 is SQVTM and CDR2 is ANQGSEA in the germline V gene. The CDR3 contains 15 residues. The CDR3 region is CSVESIGGHTDTQYF. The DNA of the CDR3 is TGCAGCGTTGAATCTATCGGGGGCCACACAGATACGCAGTATTTT.

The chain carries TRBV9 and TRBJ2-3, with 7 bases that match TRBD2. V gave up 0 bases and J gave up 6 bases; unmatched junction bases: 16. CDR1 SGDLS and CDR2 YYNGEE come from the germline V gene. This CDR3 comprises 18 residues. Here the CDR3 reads CASSVATGGRTSVDTQYF. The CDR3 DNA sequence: TGTGCCAGCAGCGTAGCTACGGGGGGACGGACTTCGGTCGATACGCAGTATTTT. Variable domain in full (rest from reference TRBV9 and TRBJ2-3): DSGVTQTPKHLITATGQRVTLRCSPRSGDLSVYWYQQSLDQGLQFLIQYYNGEERAKGNILERFSAQQFPDLHSELNLSSLELGDSALYFCASSVATGGRTSVDTQYFGPGTRLTVL.

The CDR3 DNA reads as TGTGCCAGCAGCCAAGAACTGTTTAGGGGGCGTGATGGCTACACCTTC. Amino acid sequence: CASSQELFRGRDGYTF. The chain is built from TRBV3-1 and TRBJ1-2, with 7 bases aligning to TRBD1. This CDR3 is 16 amino acids long. With V trimmed by 0 bases and J by 6 bases, 10 bases remained unmatched. CDR1 is LGHDT, CDR2 YNNKEL, per germline (reference sequence).

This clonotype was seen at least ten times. The CDR3 region has the DNA TGCCCCTCCGGAGAGCGGGAGGAGGACAATGAGCAGTTCTTC. It is translated as CPSGEREEDNEQFF. The rearrangement joins TRBV29-1 to TRBJ2-1; 9 nucleotides line up with TRBD2. CDR1 is SQVTM, CDR2 ANQGSEA, per germline. CDR3 length: 14 residues.

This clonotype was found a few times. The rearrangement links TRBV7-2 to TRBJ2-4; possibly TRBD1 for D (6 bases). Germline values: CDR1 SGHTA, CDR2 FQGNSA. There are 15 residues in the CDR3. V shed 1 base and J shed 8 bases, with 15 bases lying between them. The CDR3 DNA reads TGTGCCAGCAGCTTAGTTACAGGGAGCGCGGACATTCAGTACTTC. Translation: CASSLVTGSADIQYF. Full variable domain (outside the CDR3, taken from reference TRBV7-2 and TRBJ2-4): GAGVSQSPSNKVTEKGKDVELRCDPISGHTALYWYRQSLGQGLEFLIYFQGNSAPDKSGLPSDRFSAERTGGSVSTLTIQRTQQEDSAVYLCASSLVTGSADIQYFGAGTRLSVL.

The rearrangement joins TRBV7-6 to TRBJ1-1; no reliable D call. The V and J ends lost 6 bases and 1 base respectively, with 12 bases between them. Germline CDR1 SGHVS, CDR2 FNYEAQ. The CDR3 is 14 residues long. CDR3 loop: CASRMVGANTEAFF. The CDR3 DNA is TGTGCCAGCAGGATGGTTGGTGCGAACACTGAAGCTTTCTTT.

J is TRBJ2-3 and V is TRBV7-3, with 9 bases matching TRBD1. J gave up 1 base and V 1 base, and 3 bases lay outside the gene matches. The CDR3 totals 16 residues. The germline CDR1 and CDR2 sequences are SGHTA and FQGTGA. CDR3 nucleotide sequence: TGTGCCAGCAGCTTAATTCGGACAGGGGGCACAGATACGCAGTATTTT. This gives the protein CASSLIRTGGTDTQYF.

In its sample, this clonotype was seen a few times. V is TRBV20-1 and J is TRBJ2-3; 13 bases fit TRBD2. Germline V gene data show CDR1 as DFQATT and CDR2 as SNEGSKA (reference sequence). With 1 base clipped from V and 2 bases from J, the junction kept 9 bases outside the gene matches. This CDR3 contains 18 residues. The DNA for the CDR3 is TGCAGTGCTAGAGTCCCCAGGACTAGCGGGGGAACCACAGATACGCAGTATTTT. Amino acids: CSARVPRTSGGTTDTQYF.

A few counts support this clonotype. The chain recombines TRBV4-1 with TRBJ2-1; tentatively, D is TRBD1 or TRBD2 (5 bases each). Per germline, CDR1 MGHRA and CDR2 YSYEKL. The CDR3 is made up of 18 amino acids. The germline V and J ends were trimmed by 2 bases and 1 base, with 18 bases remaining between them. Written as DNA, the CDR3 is TGCGCCAGCAGCCAACCTCCGAGGGTGACAGCTTCCTACAATGAGCAGTTCTTC. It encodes CASSQPPRVTASYNEQFF.